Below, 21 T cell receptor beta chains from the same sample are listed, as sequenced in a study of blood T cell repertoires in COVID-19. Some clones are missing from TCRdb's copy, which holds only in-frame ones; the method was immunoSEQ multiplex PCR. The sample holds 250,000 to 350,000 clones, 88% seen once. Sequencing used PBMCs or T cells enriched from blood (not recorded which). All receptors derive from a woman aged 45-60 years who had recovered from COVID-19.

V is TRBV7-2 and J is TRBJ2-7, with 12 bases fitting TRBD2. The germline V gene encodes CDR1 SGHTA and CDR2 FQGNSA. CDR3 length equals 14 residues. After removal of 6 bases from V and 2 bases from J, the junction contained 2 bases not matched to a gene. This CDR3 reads CASSPSGRAYEQYF. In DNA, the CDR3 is TGTGCCAGCAGTCCTAGCGGGAGGGCCTACGAGCAGTACTTC.

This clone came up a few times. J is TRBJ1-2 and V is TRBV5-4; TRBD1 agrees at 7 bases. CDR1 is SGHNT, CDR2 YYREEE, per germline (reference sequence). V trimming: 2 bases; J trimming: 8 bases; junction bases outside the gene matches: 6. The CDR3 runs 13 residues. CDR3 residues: CASSLSTGLGYTF. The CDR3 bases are TGTGCCAGCAGCTTATCGACAGGGTTAGGCTACACCTTC.

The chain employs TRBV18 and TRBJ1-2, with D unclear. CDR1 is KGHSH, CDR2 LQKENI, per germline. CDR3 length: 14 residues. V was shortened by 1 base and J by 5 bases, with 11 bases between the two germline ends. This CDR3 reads CASSPQLETYGYTF. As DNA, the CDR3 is TGTGCCAGCTCACCACAGCTAGAAACGTATGGCTACACCTTC.

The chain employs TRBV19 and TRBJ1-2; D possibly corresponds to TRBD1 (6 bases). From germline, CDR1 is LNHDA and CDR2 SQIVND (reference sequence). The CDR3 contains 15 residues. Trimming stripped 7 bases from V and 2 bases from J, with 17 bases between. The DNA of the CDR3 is TGTGCCAGTACCATGGGACACCGGTTGAACTATGGCTACACCTTC. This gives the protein CASTMGHRLNYGYTF. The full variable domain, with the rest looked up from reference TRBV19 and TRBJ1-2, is DGGITQSPKYLFRKEGQNVTLSCEQNLNHDAMYWYRQDPGQGLRLIYYSQIVNDFQKGDIAEGYSVSREKKESFPLTVTSAQKNPTAFYLCASTMGHRLNYGYTFGSGTRLTVV.

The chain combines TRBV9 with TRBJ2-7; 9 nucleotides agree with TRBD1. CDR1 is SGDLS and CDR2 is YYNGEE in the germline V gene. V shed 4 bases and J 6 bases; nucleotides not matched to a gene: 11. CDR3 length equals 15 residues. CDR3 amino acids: CASSLTGQGFAEQYF. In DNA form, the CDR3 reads TGTGCCAGCAGCCTTACGGGACAGGGTTTTGCCGAGCAGTACTTC.

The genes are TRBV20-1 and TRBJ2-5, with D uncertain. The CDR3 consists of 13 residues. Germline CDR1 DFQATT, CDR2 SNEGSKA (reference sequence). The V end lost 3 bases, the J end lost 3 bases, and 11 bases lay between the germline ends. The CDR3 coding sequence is TGCAGTGCTAGTCGGCAGGTTAAAGAGACCCAGTACTTC. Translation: CSASRQVKETQYF.

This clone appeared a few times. The CDR3 bases are TGTGCCAGTAGTAGGAGGACAGACCCGTCAGGAGGCTACACCTTC. The encoded protein is CASSRRTDPSGGYTF. V and J are TRBV19 and TRBJ1-2; the D gene is possibly TRBD1 (6 bases). CDR1 and CDR2 (germline): LNHDA, SQIVND (reference sequence). Trimming cost V 4 bases and J 8 bases, with 20 bases left between them. The CDR3 covers 15 residues.

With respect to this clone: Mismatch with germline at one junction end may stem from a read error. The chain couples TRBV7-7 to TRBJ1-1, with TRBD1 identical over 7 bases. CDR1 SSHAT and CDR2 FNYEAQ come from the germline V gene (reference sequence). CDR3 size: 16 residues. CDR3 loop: CASSFQQGLMNTEAFF. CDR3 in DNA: TGTGCTAGCAGCTTCCAACAGGGGCTCATGAACACTGAAGCTTTCTTT.

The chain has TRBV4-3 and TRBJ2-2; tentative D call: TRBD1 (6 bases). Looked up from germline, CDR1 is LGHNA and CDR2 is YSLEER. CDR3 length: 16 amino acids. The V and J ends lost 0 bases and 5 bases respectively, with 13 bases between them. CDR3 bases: TGCGCCAGCAGCCAAGATTGGGGGCGCAGAACCGGGGAGCTGTTTTTT. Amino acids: CASSQDWGRRTGELFF.

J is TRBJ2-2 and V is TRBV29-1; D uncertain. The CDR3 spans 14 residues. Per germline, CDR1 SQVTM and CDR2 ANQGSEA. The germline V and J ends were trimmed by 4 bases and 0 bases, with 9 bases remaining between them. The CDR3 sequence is CSVVQEANTGELFF. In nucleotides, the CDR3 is TGCAGCGTTGTGCAGGAAGCGAACACCGGGGAGCTGTTTTTT.

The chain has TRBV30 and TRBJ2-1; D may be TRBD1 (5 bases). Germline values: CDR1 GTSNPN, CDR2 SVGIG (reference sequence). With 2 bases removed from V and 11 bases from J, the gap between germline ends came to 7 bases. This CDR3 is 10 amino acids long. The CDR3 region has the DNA TGTGCCTGGAGTAGGACACAGCAGTTCTTC. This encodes CAWSRTQQFF.

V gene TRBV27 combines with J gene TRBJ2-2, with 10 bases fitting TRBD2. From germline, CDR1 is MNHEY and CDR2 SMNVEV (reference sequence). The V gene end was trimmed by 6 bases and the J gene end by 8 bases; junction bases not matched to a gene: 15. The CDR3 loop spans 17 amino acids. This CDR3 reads CASSQPGLAGEGGELFF. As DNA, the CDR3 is TGTGCCAGCAGCCAACCGGGGCTAGCGGGAGAGGGAGGGGAGCTGTTTTTT.

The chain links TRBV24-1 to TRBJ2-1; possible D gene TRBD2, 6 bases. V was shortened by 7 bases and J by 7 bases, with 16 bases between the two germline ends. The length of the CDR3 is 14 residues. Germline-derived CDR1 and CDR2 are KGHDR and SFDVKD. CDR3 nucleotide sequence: TGTGCCACCAGCACCTCGGGAGCTTTGAATGAGCAGTTCTTC. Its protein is CATSTSGALNEQFF.

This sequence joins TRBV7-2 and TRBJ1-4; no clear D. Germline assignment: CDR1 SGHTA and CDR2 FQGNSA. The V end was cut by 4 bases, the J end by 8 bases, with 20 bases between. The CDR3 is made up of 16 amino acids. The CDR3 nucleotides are TGTGCCAGCAGCTCGCCTACATTTGGGCGTAAGGAAAAACTGTTTTTT. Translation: CASSSPTFGRKEKLFF.

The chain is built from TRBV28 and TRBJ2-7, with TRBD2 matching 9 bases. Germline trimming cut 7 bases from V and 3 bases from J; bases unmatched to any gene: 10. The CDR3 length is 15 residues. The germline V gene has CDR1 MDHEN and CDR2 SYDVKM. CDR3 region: CASNIGASGNYEQYF. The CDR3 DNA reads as TGTGCCAGCAACATAGGGGCTAGCGGGAACTACGAGCAGTACTTC.

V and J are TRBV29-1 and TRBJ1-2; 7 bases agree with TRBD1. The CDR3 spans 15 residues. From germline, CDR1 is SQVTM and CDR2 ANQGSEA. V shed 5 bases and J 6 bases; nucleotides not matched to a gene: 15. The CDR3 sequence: CSVPVGSAGGNGYTF. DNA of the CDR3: TGCAGCGTTCCCGTAGGTTCAGCAGGGGGAAATGGCTACACCTTC. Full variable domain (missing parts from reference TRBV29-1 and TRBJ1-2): SAVISQKPSRDICQRGTSLTIQCQVDSQVTMMFWYRQQPGQSLTLIATANQGSEATYESGFVIDKFPISRPNLTFSTLTVSNMSPEDSSIYLCSVPVGSAGGNGYTFGSGTRLTVV.

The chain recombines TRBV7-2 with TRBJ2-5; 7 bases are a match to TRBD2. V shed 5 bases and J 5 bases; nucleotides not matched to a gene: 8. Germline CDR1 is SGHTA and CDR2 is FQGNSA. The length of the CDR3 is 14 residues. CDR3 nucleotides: TGTGCCAGCAGCAAAAGCGGGAATAGTGAGACCCAGTACTTC. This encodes CASSKSGNSETQYF.

The CDR3 bases are TGCGCCAGCACAAGGGACAGGAGCTCCTACAATGAGCAGTTCTTC. This codes for CASTRDRSSYNEQFF. The V gene is TRBV5-1, the J gene TRBJ2-1, with 8 bases identical to TRBD1. The CDR3 contains 15 residues. V was clipped by 6 bases and J by 0 bases; unmatched bases: 5. CDR1 is SGHRS and CDR2 is YFSETQ in the germline V gene.

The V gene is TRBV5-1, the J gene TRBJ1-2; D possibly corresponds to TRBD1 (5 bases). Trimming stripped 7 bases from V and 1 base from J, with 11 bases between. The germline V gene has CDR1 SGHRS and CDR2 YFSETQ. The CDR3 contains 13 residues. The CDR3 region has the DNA TGCGCCAGCTCGGGGGGTTTTAACTATGGCTACACCTTC. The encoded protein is CASSGGFNYGYTF.

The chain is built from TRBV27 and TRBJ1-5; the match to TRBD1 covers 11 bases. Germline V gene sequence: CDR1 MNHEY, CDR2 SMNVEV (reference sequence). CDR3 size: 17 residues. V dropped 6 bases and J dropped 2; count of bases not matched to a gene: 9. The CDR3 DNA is TGTGCCAGCAGCCCCGGACAGGGGGCGAGTGGCAATCAGCCCCAGCATTTT. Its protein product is CASSPGQGASGNQPQHF.

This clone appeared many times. CDR3 region: CASSLLTGNSYEQYF. CDR3 nucleotide sequence: TGTGCCAGCAGCTTACTGACAGGGAACTCCTACGAGCAGTACTTC. The chain has TRBV7-6 and TRBJ2-7, with TRBD1 matching over 7 bases. The V segment lost 2 bases and the J segment 0 bases; nucleotides outside the gene matches: 4. There are 15 residues in the CDR3. Germline CDR1 and CDR2: SGHVS and FNYEAQ. Together with reference TRBV7-6 and TRBJ2-7, the CDR3 gives the full variable domain: GAGVSQSPRYKVTKRGQDVALRCDPISGHVSLYWYRQALGQGPEFLTYFNYEAQQDKSGLPNDRFSAERPEGSISTLTIQRTEQRDSAMYRCASSLLTGNSYEQYFGPGTRLTVT.